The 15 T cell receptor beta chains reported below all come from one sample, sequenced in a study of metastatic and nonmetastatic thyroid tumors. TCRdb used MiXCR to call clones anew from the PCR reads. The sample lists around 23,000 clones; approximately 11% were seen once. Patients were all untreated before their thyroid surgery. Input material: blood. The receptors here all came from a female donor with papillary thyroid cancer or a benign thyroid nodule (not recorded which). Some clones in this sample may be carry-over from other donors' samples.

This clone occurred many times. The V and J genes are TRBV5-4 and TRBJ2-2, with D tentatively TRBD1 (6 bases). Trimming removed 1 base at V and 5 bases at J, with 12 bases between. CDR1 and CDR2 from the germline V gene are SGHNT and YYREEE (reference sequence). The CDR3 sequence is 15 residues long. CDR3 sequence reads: CASSLKTGKTGELFF. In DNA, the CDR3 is TGTGCCAGCAGCTTGAAAACAGGGAAAACCGGGGAGCTGTTTTTT.

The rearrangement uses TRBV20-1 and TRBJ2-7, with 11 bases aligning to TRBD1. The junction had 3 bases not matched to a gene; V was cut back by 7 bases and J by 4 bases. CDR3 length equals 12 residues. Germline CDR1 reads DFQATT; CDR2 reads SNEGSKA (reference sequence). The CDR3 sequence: CSGGQGVYEQYF. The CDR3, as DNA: TGCAGTGGGGGACAGGGGGTTTACGAGCAGTACTTC.

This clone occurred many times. CDR3 sequence (DNA): TGCGCCAGCAGCTTCGGCGGTTCGTACGAGCAGTACTTC. Its protein product is CASSFGGSYEQYF. The genes are TRBV5-1 and TRBJ2-7; D gene ambiguous. Germline V gene sequence: CDR1 SGHRS, CDR2 YFSETQ. The CDR3 sequence is 13 residues long. V was trimmed by 2 bases and J by 4 bases, leaving 10 bases between them.

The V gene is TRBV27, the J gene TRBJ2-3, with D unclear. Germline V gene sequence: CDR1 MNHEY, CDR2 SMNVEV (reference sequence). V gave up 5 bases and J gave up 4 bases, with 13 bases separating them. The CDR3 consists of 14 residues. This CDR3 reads CASSVQAIPDTQYF. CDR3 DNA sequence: TGTGCCAGCAGTGTCCAGGCGATTCCAGATACGCAGTATTTT.

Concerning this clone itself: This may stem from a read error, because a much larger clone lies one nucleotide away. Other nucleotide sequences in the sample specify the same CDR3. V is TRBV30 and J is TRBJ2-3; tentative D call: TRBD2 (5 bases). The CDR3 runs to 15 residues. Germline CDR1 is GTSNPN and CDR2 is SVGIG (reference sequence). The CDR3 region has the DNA TGTGCCTGGAGTAGGGCGGACTCGGGCACAGATACTCAGTATTTT. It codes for CAWSRADSGTDTQYF. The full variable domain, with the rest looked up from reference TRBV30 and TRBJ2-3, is SQTIHQWPATLVQPVGSPLSLECTVEGTSNPNLYWYRQAAGRGLQLLFYSVGIGQISSEVPQNLSASRPQDRQFILSSKKLLLSDSGFYLCAWSRADSGTDTQYFGPGTRLTVL.

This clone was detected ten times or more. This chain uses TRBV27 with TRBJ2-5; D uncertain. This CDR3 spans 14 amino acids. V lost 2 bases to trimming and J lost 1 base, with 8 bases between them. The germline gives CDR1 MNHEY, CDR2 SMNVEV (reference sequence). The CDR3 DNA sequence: TGTGCCAGCAGTTTAATAGCAGGCCAAGAGACCCAGTACTTC. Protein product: CASSLIAGQETQYF.

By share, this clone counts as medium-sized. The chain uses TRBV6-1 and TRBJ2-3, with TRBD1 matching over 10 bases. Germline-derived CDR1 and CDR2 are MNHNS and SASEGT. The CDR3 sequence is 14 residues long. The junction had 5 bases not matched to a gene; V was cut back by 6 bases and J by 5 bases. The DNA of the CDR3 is TGTGCCAGCAGCGATTGGGACAGGGGAGATACGCAGTATTTT. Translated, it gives CASSDWDRGDTQYF.

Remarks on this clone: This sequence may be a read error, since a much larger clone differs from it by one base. The CDR3 DNA reads TGTGCCAGCTCCCCGGTAATCACAGGCGAGCAGTACTTC. It encodes CASSPVITGEQYF. The chain couples TRBV18 to TRBJ2-7; maybe TRBD1 (5 bases). In germline, CDR1 is KGHSH, CDR2 LQKENI. This CDR3 has 13 residues. V lost 6 bases and J lost 6, with 15 bases in between.

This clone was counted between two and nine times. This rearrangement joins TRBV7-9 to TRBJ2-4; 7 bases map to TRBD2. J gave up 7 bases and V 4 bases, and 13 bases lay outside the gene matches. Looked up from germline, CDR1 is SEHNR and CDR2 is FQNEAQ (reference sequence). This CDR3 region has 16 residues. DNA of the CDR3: TGTGCCAGCAGCTCATGGGACGGACTAGACCCGAACATTCAGTACTTC. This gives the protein CASSSWDGLDPNIQYF.

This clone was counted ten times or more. CDR3 DNA sequence: TGCGCCAGCAGCTTGGCCCAGGCAGCCGTAAGGCCCTTCACAGATACGCAGTATTTT. Amino acids: CASSLAQAAVRPFTDTQYF. V is TRBV5-1 and J is TRBJ2-3; D unresolved. CDR1 and CDR2 (germline): SGHRS, YFSETQ. The CDR3 has 19 residues. Deletions cut 0 bases from V and 2 bases from J, with 22 bases between.

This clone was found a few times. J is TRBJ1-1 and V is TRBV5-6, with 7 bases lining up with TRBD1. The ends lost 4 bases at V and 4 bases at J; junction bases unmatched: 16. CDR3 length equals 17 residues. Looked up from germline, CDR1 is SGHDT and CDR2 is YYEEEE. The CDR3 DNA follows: TGTGCCAGCAGCAAAATGATGACAGGGTGGGGTATCACTGAAGCTTTCTTT. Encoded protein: CASSKMMTGWGITEAFF. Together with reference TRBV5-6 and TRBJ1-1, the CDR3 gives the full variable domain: DAGVTQSPTHLIKTRGQQVTLRCSPKSGHDTVSWYQQALGQGPQFIFQYYEEEERQRGNFPDRFSGHQFPNYSSELNVNALLLGDSALYLCASSKMMTGWGITEAFFGQGTRLTVV.

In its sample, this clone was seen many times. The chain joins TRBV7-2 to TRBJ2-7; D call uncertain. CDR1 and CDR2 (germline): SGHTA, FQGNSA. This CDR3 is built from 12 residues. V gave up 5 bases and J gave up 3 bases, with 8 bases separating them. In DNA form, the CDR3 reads TGTGCCAGCAGCCAGCCGTTCTACGAGCAGTACTTC. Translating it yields CASSQPFYEQYF.

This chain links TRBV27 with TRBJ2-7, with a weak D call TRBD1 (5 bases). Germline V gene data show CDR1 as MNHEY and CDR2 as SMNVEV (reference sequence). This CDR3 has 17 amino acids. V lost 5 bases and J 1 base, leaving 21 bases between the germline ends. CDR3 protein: CASSPRQWAFYSYEQYF. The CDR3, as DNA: TGTGCCAGCAGTCCTCGACAGTGGGCCTTCTATTCCTACGAGCAGTACTTC.

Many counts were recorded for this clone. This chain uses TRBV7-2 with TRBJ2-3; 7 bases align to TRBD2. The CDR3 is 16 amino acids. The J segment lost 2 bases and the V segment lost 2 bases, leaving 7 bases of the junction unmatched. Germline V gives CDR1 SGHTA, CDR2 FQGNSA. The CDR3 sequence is CASSLRGAGLTDTQYF. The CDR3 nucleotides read TGTGCCAGCAGCTTACGCGGAGCGGGACTCACAGATACGCAGTATTTT.

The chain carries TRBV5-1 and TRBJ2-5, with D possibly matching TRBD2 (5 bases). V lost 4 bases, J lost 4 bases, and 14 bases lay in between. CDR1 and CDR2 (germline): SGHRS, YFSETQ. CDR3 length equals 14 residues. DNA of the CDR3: TGCGCCAGCAGCCTCGAGGGAGTAGGAGAGACCCAGTACTTC. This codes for CASSLEGVGETQYF.